This TCR beta chain is drawn from a study of OX40 agonist ivuxolimab in advanced cancers. Study background: Ivuxolimab is a fully human IgG2 antibody that activates OX40 (CD134). Of mixed ages from about 20 to 85 and averaging 60 years, the group was approximately 80% male.

This clone was seen a single time. Researchers took blood at baseline, on cycle 4 day 1, and on cycle 7 day 1. Produced via immunoSEQ multiplex PCR; TCRdb's table is partial and in-frame only. The data hold 55,000 to 80,000 clones, with roughly 80% observed a single time. Germline V gene lookup returns CDR1 SGHNT and CDR2 YENEEA. V gave up 6 bases and J gave up 5 bases, with 16 bases separating them. The CDR3 loop spans 15 amino acids. Sequencing used CD4+ or CD8+ T cells sorted from blood, obtained in a trial of the OX40 agonist ivuxolimab. This receptor was obtained from an adult with an advanced solid tumor such as melanoma, head and neck, liver or kidney cancer. V gene TRBV11-3 combines with J gene TRBJ2-2; D unresolved. CDR3 nucleotide sequence: TGTGCCAGCAGTCCTAAGCTATATCATACCGGGGAGCTGTTTTTT. Translation gives CASSPKLYHTGELFF.